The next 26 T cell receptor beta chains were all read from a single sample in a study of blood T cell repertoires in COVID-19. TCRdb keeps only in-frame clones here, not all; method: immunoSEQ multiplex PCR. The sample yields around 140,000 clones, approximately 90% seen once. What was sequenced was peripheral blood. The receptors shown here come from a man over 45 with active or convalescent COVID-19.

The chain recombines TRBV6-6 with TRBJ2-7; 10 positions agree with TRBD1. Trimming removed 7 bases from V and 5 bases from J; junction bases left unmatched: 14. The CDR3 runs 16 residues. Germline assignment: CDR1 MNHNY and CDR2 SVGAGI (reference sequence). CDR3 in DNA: TGTGCCAGCACCAAAACCTCGGGACAGGGGCCTCACGAGCAGTACTTC. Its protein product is CASTKTSGQGPHEQYF.

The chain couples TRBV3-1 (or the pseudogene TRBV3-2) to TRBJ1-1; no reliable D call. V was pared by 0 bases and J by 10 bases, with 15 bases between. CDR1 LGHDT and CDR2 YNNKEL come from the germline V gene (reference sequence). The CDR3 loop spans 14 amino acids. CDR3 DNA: TGTGCCAGCAGCCAAGATCATGCCGGGGATCGAGCTTTCTTT. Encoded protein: CASSQDHAGDRAFF.

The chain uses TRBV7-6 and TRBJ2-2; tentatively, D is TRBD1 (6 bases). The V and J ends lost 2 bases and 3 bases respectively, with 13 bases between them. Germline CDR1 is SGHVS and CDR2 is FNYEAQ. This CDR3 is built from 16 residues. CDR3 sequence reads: CASSLLTGGDTGELFF. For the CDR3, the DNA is TGTGCCAGCAGCTTATTGACAGGAGGAGACACCGGGGAGCTGTTTTTT.

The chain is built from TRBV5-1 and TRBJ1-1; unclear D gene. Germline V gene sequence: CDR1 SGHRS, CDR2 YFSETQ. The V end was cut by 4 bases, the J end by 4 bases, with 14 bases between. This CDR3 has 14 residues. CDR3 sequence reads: CASSKETPGTEAFF. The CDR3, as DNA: TGCGCCAGCAGCAAGGAAACGCCGGGCACTGAAGCTTTCTTT.

As DNA, the CDR3 is TGTGCCACCAGTGATGACCTCGGTCCGGGAGTGGTAGATACGCAGTATTTT. This encodes CATSDDLGPGVVDTQYF. The V call is TRBV24-1, the J call TRBJ2-3, with D possibly TRBD2 on 6 matching bases. The CDR3 is 17 amino acids. Trimming shortened V by 3 bases and J by 5 bases, and 20 bases separated the two germline ends. Germline V gives CDR1 KGHDR, CDR2 SFDVKD.

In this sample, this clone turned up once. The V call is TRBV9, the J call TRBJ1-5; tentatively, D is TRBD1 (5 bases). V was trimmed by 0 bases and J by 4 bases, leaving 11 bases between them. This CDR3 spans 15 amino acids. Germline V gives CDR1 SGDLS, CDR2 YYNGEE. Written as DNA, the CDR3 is TGTGCCAGCAGCGTAGGAGGTCAGGGAAATCAGCCCCAGCATTTT. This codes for CASSVGGQGNQPQHF.

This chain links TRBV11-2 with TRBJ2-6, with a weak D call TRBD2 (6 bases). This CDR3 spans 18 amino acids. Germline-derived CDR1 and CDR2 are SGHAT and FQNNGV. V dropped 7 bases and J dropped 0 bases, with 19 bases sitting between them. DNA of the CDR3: TGTGCCAGCAAAAGACCGCGGGACTGGACCTCTGGGGCCAACGTCCTGACTTTC. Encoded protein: CASKRPRDWTSGANVLTF.

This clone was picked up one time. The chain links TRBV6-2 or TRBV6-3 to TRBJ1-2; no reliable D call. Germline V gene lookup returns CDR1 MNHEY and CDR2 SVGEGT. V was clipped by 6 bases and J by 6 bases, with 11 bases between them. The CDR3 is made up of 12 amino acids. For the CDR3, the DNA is TGTGCCAGCAGCCCTCGCGGGGATGGCTACACCTTC. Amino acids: CASSPRGDGYTF.

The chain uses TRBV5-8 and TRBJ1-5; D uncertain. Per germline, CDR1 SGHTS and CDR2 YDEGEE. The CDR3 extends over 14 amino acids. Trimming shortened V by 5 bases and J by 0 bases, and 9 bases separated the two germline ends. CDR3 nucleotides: TGTGCCAGCAGGAGTAGTTTTAGCAATCAGCCCCAGCATTTT. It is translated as CASRSSFSNQPQHF.

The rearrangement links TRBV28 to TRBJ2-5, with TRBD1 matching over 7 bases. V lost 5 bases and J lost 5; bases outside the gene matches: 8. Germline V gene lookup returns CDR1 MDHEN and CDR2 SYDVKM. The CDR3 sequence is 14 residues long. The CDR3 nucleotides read TGTGCCAGCAGTCCGTCACAGGGGTTCGAGACCCAGTACTTC. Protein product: CASSPSQGFETQYF.

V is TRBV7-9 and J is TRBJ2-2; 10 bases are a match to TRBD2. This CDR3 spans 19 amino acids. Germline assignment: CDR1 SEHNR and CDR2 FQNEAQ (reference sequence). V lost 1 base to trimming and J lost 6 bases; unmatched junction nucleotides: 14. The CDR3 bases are TGTGCCAGCAGCTTAGATCCGGCTAGCGGGAGAGGCCACCCCGGGGAGCTGTTTTTT. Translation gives CASSLDPASGRGHPGELFF.

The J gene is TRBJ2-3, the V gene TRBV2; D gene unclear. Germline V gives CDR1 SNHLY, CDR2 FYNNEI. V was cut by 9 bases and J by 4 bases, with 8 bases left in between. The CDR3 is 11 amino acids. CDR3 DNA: TGTGCCAGTACAGTCGCAGATACGCAGTATTTT. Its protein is CASTVADTQYF.

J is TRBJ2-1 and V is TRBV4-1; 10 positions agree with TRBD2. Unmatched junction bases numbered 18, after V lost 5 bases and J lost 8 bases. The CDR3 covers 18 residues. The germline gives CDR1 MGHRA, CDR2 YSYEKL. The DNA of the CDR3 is TGCGCCAGCAGCTTGTCTCAAACCGGGACTAGCGCGGTCTATGAGCAGTTCTTC. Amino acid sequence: CASSLSQTGTSAVYEQFF.

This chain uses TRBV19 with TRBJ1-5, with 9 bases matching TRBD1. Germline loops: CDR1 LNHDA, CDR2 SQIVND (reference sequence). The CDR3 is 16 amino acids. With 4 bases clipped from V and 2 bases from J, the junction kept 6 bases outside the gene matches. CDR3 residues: CASSRNRGRGNQPQHF. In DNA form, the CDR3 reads TGTGCCAGTAGTAGGAACAGGGGGCGCGGCAATCAGCCCCAGCATTTT.

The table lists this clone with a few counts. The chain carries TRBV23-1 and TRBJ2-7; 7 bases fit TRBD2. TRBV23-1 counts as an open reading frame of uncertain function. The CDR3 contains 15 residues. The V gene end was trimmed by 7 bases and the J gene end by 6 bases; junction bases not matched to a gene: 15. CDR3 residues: CASIPPSGRGCEQYF. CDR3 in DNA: TGCGCCAGCATTCCCCCCTCGGGGCGGGGGTGCGAGCAGTACTTC.

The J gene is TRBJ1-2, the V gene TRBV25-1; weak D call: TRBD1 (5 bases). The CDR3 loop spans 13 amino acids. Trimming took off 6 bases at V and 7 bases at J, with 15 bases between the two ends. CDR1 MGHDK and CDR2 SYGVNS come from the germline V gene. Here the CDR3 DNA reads TGTGCCAGCAGGGCCCAGGGTCTAGGTGGCTACACCTTC. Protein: CASRAQGLGGYTF.

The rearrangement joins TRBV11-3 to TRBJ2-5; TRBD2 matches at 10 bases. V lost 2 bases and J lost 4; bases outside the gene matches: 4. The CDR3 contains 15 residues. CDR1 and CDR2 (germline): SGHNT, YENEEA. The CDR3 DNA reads TGTGCCAGCAGCTTAAGAGCGGGGGGGCGAGAGACCCAGTACTTC. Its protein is CASSLRAGGRETQYF.

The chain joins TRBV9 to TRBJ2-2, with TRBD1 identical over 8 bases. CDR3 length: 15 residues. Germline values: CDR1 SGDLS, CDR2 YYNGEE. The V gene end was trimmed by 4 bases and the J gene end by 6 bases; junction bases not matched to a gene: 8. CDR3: CASSTSGGPAGELFF. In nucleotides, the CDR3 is TGTGCCAGCAGCACATCAGGGGGCCCTGCCGGGGAGCTGTTTTTT.

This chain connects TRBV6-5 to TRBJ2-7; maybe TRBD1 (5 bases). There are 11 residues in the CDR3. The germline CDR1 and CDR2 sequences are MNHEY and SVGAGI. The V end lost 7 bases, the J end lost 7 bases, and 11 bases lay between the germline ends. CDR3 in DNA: TGTGCCAGCACCAGGGCAGGTGAGCAGTACTTC. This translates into CASTRAGEQYF.

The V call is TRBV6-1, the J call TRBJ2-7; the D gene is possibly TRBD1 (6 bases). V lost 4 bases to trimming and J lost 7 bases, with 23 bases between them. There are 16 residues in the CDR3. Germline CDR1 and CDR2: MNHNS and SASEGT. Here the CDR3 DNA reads TGTGCCAGCAGTGGGAAAGGGGGTTTCTCTTTGGGAGAGCAGTACTTC. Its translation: CASSGKGGFSLGEQYF.

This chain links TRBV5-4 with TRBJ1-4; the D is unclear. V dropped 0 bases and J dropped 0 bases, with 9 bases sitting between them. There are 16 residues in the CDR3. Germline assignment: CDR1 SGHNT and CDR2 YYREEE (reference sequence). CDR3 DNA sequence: TGTGCCAGCAGCTTGGCCGGGTATGCAACTAATGAAAAACTGTTTTTT. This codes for CASSLAGYATNEKLFF. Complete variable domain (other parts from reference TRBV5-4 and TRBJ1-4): ETGVTQSPTHLIKTRGQQVTLRCSSQSGHNTVSWYQQALGQGPQFIFQYYREEENGRGNFPPRFSGLQFPNYSSELNVNALELDDSALYLCASSLAGYATNEKLFFGSGTQLSVL.

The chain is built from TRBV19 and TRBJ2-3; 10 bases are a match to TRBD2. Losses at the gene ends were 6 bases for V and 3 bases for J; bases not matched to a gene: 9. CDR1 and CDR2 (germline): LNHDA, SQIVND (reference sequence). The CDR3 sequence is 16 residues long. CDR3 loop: CASSDRAGGPTDTQYF. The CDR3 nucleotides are TGTGCCAGTAGCGACCGAGCGGGGGGGCCGACAGATACGCAGTATTTT.

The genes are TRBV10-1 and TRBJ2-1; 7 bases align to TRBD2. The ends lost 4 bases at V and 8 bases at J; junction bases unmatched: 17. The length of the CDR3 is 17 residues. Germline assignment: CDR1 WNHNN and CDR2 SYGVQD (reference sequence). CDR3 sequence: CASSAVVGLAEKDEQFF. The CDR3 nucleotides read TGCGCCAGCAGTGCAGTAGTAGGGCTAGCGGAGAAAGATGAGCAGTTCTTC.

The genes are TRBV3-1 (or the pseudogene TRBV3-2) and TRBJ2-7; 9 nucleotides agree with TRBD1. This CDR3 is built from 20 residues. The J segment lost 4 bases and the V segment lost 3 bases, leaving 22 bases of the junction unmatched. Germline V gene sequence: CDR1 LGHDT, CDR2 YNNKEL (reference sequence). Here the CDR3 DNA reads TGTGCCAGCAGCCACGAACGCGGACAGGGGCCGCCCTCGAAGACATACGAGCAGTACTTC. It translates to CASSHERGQGPPSKTYEQYF.

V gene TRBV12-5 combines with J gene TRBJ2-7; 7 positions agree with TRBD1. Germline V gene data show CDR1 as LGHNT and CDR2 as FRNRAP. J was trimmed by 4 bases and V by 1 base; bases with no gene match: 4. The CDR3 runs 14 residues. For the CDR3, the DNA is TGTGCTAGTGGTTTGGGGACAGGCGCATACGAGCAGTACTTC. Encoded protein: CASGLGTGAYEQYF.

The chain's CDR3 is CASSFGGAYEQYF. As DNA, the CDR3 is TGTGCCAGCAGCTTTGGAGGGGCCTACGAGCAGTACTTC. The rearrangement links TRBV7-9 to TRBJ2-7; perhaps TRBD2 as D (6 bases). This CDR3 is built from 13 residues. The V end was cut by 3 bases, the J end by 2 bases, with 8 bases between. CDR1 is SEHNR and CDR2 is FQNEAQ in the germline V gene (reference sequence). The complete variable domain, with remaining parts taken from reference TRBV7-9 and TRBJ2-7, reads DTGVSQNPRHKITKRGQNVTFRCDPISEHNRLYWYRQTLGQGPEFLTYFQNEAQLEKSRLLSDRFSAERPKGSFSTLEIQRTEQGDSAMYLCASSFGGAYEQYFGPGTRLTVT.